The 25 T cell receptor beta chains given below trace back to one sample, sequenced in a study of blood T cells in healthy people across ages (dated by TCRdb to the mid-2010s). The library was generated by 5' RACE. The sequencer listed for this sample is Illumina HiSeq 2500. A second PCR of about 7 to 12 cycles was run with a J-beta primer mix and a sample-barcoded 5' primer. Clones were called with MiXCR by TCRdb after fastp trimmed the public reads at Q25, and only in-frame beta chains were retained. Entries that share a CDR3 protein sequence are merged under the most common genes and DNA. For this sample there are 600,000 to 1,000,000 distinct CDR3 sequences; 25% appear just once. The top ten hold under 4.5% of the sample. These same records also appear under a second study, on T cells of mothers and their children.

Sequencing was carried out using blood. The receptor set was obtained from a boy between 10 and 17 years old in good health.

This clonotype was seen only a few times. The chain carries TRBV29-1 and TRBJ1-2; TRBD1 matches 8 bases. The CDR3 is 15 residues long. The V segment lost 6 bases and the J segment 2 bases; nucleotides outside the gene matches: 11. Per the germline V gene, CDR1 is SQVTM and CDR2 is ANQGSEA. Written as DNA, the CDR3 is TGCAGCGTGGGCACCTACAGGGGGGAGAACTATGGCTACACCTTC. Its protein product is CSVGTYRGENYGYTF. Full variable domain (outside the CDR3, taken from reference TRBV29-1 and TRBJ1-2): SAVISQKPSRDICQRGTSLTIQCQVDSQVTMMFWYRQQPGQSLTLIATANQGSEATYESGFVIDKFPISRPNLTFSTLTVSNMSPEDSSIYLCSVGTYRGENYGYTFGSGTRLTVV.

The chain combines TRBV4-2 with TRBJ2-1; 14 bases align to TRBD2. The J call is doubtful: the DNA matches TRBJ2-7 better. The germline V gene has CDR1 LGHNA and CDR2 YNFKEQ. This CDR3 has 19 residues. CDR3: CASSQQGLAGVRGDYEQYF. CDR3 bases: TGTGCCAGCAGCCAGCAGGGACTAGCGGGAGTAAGAGGAGACTACGAGCAGTACTTC.

The chain couples TRBV6-4 to TRBJ1-6; D may be TRBD1 (5 bases). CDR1 is MRHNA and CDR2 is SNTAGT in the germline V gene. V was trimmed by 4 bases and J by 6 bases, leaving 7 bases between them. This CDR3 region has 13 residues. The DNA of the CDR3 is TGTGCCAGCAGTGGGGGCTTTAATTCACCCCTCCACTTT. Protein product: CASSGGFNSPLHF.

This chain links TRBV28 with TRBJ2-1; TRBD2 is a possible D gene (5 bases). Per the germline V gene, CDR1 is MDHEN and CDR2 is SYDVKM. This CDR3 spans 17 amino acids. The V end lost 7 bases, the J end lost 0 bases, and 19 bases lay between the germline ends. CDR3 DNA sequence: TGTGCCAGCACCCTTCTGATCAGCGGAAGCTCCTACAATGAGCAGTTCTTC. Its protein is CASTLLISGSSYNEQFF.

This clonotype was detected only a few times. The chain is built from TRBV12-3 or TRBV12-4 and TRBJ1-3; D perhaps matches TRBD1 (5 bases). Trimming removed 2 bases from V and 9 bases from J, with 20 bases in between. The CDR3 runs to 16 residues. The CDR3 is CASSLPGGAGEGTIYF. CDR3 in DNA: TGTGCCAGCAGTTTACCTGGAGGGGCGGGGGAGGGCACCATATATTTT.

The chain has TRBV5-6 and TRBJ1-1; a possible D gene is TRBD1 (5 bases). The germline CDR1 and CDR2 sequences are SGHDT and YYEEEE. The CDR3 totals 14 residues. Trimming pared 5 bases from V and 8 bases from J, leaving 19 bases between. The CDR3 loop is CASRGGEYSAEAFF. Here the CDR3 DNA reads TGTGCCAGCAGGGGGGGGGAGTATAGCGCAGAAGCTTTCTTT.

The V and J genes are TRBV3-1 and TRBJ1-2; a weak D match, TRBD1 (6 bases). Trimming stripped 6 bases from V and 7 bases from J, with 18 bases between. CDR3 length: 14 amino acids. CDR1 is LGHDT, CDR2 YNNKEL, per germline (reference sequence). The CDR3 DNA reads as TGTGCCAGCAGTCGTGGACAGCTATATCGTGGCTACACCTTC. Residues: CASSRGQLYRGYTF.

This clonotype has only a few counts. V is TRBV29-1 and J is TRBJ1-1; TRBD1 aligns across 7 bases. The CDR3 is made up of 12 amino acids. Trimming took 6 bases from V and 6 from J; bases not matched to a gene: 7. Germline values: CDR1 SQVTM, CDR2 ANQGSEA. CDR3: CSVLQGMAEAFF. The CDR3 bases are TGCAGCGTCCTACAGGGGATGGCTGAAGCTTTCTTT.

The table lists this clonotype with a few counts. The V gene is TRBV29-1, the J gene TRBJ2-5, with a possible D match to TRBD2 (6 bases). Trimming stripped 6 bases from V and 4 bases from J, with 12 bases between. CDR1 is SQVTM, CDR2 ANQGSEA, per germline. The CDR3 is 12 amino acids. CDR3 sequence reads: CSVGVGGETQYF. Here the CDR3 DNA reads TGCAGCGTGGGGGTGGGGGGAGAGACCCAGTACTTC.

The V call is TRBV29-1, the J call TRBJ1-5; the match to TRBD1 covers 10 bases. Per germline, CDR1 SQVTM and CDR2 ANQGSEA. The CDR3 is made up of 13 amino acids. With V trimmed by 3 bases and J by 6 bases, 2 bases remained unmatched. The chain's CDR3 is CSVETGGSQPQHF. In DNA form, the CDR3 reads TGCAGCGTTGAGACAGGGGGCAGTCAGCCCCAGCATTTT.

The V gene is TRBV20-1, the J gene TRBJ2-5; TRBD1 might be the D (6 bases). The J call is in doubt because the DNA end fits TRBJ2-1 better. The CDR3 runs 14 residues. Germline loops: CDR1 DFQATT, CDR2 SNEGSKA (reference sequence). The CDR3 is CSASIAGVNNEQFF. DNA of the CDR3: TGCAGTGCTAGTATCGCAGGGGTTAACAATGAGCAGTTCTTC.

The rearrangement uses TRBV7-9 and TRBJ2-4; TRBD1 is a possible D gene (6 bases). V lost 1 base and J lost 2, with 12 bases in between. CDR3 length: 16 residues. Per germline, CDR1 SEHNR and CDR2 FQNEAQ (reference sequence). The CDR3 nucleotides read TGTGCCAGCAGCTTAGGGCCAGGGGATTCCAAAAACATTCAGTACTTC. Encoded protein: CASSLGPGDSKNIQYF.

This clonotype has more than one count but fewer than ten. The chain employs TRBV28 and TRBJ2-1, with 10 bases fitting TRBD2. The CDR3 consists of 16 residues. The J segment lost 10 bases and the V segment lost 1 base, leaving 10 bases of the junction unmatched. Germline loops: CDR1 MDHEN, CDR2 SYDVKM. As DNA, the CDR3 is TGTGCCAGCAGTTTATCGGTGGGACTAGCGATCCGGGAGCAGTTCTTC. This sequence encodes CASSLSVGLAIREQFF.

V gene TRBV4-3 combines with J gene TRBJ2-3; D gene ambiguous. Trimming removed 0 bases from V and 1 base from J, with 8 bases in between. This CDR3 has 15 amino acids. Per germline, CDR1 LGHNA and CDR2 YSLEER. Here the CDR3 DNA reads TGCGCCAGCAGCCAAGATCAGGTCGGCACAGATACGCAGTATTTT. This gives the protein CASSQDQVGTDTQYF.

The sample holds a few counts of this clonotype. The chain has TRBV5-1 and TRBJ2-7; possibly TRBD1 or TRBD2 for D (5 bases each). V was pared by 5 bases and J by 0 bases, with 15 bases between. This CDR3 contains 15 residues. Per the germline V gene, CDR1 is SGHRS and CDR2 is YFSETQ. In DNA form, the CDR3 reads TGCGCCAGCAGACACGGGACGGAAGCCTCCTACGAGCAGTACTTC. Amino acids: CASRHGTEASYEQYF.

The rearrangement uses TRBV20-1 and TRBJ2-5; 11 bases line up with TRBD2. CDR3 size: 14 residues. V lost 8 bases and J lost 4; bases outside the gene matches: 9. From germline, CDR1 is DFQATT and CDR2 SNEGSKA (reference sequence). The CDR3 here is CSTMTSGDGETQYF. DNA for the CDR3: TGCAGTACTATGACTAGCGGGGACGGAGAGACCCAGTACTTC.

This clonotype was seen only a few times. The chain recombines TRBV20-1 with TRBJ2-7, with 12 bases lining up with TRBD2. J lost 9 bases, V lost 6 bases, and 9 bases had no gene match. This CDR3 spans 13 amino acids. The germline V gene has CDR1 DFQATT and CDR2 SNEGSKA (reference sequence). CDR3 protein: CSAERTSGEWQYF. The CDR3 DNA sequence: TGCAGTGCCGAGAGGACTAGCGGGGAGTGGCAGTACTTC.

This clonotype has a handful of counts. The rearrangement joins TRBV28 to TRBJ2-5; D gene ambiguous. The V end was cut by 4 bases, the J end by 0 bases, with 6 bases between. Germline assignment: CDR1 MDHEN and CDR2 SYDVKM. CDR3 length: 13 amino acids. Here the CDR3 reads CASSWEYQETQYF. The CDR3 DNA follows: TGTGCCAGCAGTTGGGAATACCAAGAGACCCAGTACTTC.

The rearrangement links TRBV28 to TRBJ2-6; D is possibly TRBD1 or TRBD2 (5 bases each). V lost 5 bases, J lost 3 bases, and 23 bases lay in between. This CDR3 is 19 amino acids long. From germline, CDR1 is MDHEN and CDR2 SYDVKM. The CDR3 DNA follows: TGTGCCAGCAGTCCCCCGGGACCCTCTTTGAGAGGTGGGGCCAACGTCCTGACTTTC. This encodes CASSPPGPSLRGGANVLTF.

This CDR3 is CASSPWGGESPLHF. In nucleotides, the CDR3 is TGTGCCAGCAGCCCCTGGGGGGGGGAATCACCCCTCCACTTT. The V gene is TRBV7-2, the J gene TRBJ1-6; possible D gene TRBD1, 5 bases. This CDR3 has 14 amino acids. Germline CDR1 is SGHTA and CDR2 is FQGNSA. V gave up 5 bases and J gave up 10 bases, with 15 bases separating them.

This clonotype was seen only once. The chain carries TRBV20-1 and TRBJ2-1; D not certain. The CDR3 runs to 11 residues. The V and J ends lost 5 bases and 6 bases respectively, with 8 bases between them. Germline lookup yields CDR1 DFQATT and CDR2 SNEGSKA (reference sequence). In DNA, the CDR3 is TGCAGTGCTGAGGCTACCAATGAGCAGTTCTTC. Encoded protein: CSAEATNEQFF.

This clonotype came up a few times. CDR3 residues: CASSLQGQGSYQPQHF. The DNA of the CDR3 is TGTGCCAGCAGTTTACAGGGACAGGGGAGTTATCAGCCCCAGCATTTT. The V gene is TRBV28, the J gene TRBJ1-5; 10 bases line up with TRBD1. V shed 2 bases, J shed 5 bases, and the junction held 6 bases outside the gene matches. The length of the CDR3 is 16 residues. Looked up from germline, CDR1 is MDHEN and CDR2 is SYDVKM.

In the case of this clonotype: No conserved phenylalanine or tryptophan ends this CDR3, so it is likely a read error. The DNA is left out, because the CDR3 cannot be placed on it with certainty; the CDR3 is given as TCRdb lists it. V usage is TRBV6-4 and J usage is TRBJ2-3; TRBD2, the table's D call, lacks a check against the DNA. The CDR3 length is 18 residues, termini included. Germline V gene data show CDR1 as MRHNA and CDR2 as SNTAGT. The chain's CDR3 is CASSDSANSGSGADTQCL.

V is TRBV10-3 and J is TRBJ1-2; D is uncertain. The germline V and J ends were trimmed by 4 bases and 0 bases, with 9 bases remaining between them. Germline values: CDR1 ENHRY, CDR2 SYGVKD. The CDR3 has 14 residues. The chain's CDR3 is CAISVAAANYGYTF. The DNA for the CDR3 is TGTGCCATCAGTGTGGCGGCGGCTAACTATGGCTACACCTTC.

This clonotype came up a few times. The chain uses TRBV3-1 and TRBJ2-5; D gene unclear. CDR1 is LGHDT and CDR2 is YNNKEL in the germline V gene (reference sequence). The V gene lost 0 bases and the J gene lost 4 bases, with 9 bases spanning the gap. The CDR3 contains 14 residues. The CDR3 reads CASSQDRRVETQYF. The CDR3, as DNA: TGTGCCAGCAGCCAAGATCGACGGGTAGAGACCCAGTACTTC.